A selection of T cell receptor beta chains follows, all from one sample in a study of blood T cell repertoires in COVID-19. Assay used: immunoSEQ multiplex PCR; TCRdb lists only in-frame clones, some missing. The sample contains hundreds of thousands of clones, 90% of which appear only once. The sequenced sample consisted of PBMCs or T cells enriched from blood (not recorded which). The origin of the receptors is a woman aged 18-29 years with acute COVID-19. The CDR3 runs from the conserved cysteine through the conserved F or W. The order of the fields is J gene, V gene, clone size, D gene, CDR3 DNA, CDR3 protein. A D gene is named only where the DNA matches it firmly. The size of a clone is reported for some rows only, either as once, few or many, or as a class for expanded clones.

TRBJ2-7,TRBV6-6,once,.,TGTGCCAGCAGTTACCCGGACTCGTACGGATCCTACGAGCAGTACTTC,CASSYPDSYGSYEQYF
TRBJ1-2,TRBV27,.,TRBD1,TGTGCCAGCAGGCGCCGGGACAGCTATGGCTACACCTTC,CASRRRDSYGYTF
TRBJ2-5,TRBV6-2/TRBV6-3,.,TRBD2,TGTGCCAGCAGTCCACATACTGGACTAGCGGGATATTCCGGGGAGACCCAGTACTTC,CASSPHTGLAGYSGETQYF
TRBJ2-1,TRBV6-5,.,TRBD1,TGTGCCAGCAGTTACAGTGGGACAGGCCACAATGAGCAGTTCTTC,CASSYSGTGHNEQFF
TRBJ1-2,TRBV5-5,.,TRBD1,TGTGCCAGTACGATCGACAGGGGGATCTATGGCTACACCTTC,CASTIDRGIYGYTF
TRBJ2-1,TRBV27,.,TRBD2,TGTGCCAGCAGTTATAGCGGGAGTTCCTACAATGAGCAGTTCTTC,CASSYSGSSYNEQFF
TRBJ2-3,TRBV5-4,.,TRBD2,TGTGCCAGCAGCTCGCTAGCGGGAGTTTCAGCCGATACGCAGTATTTT,CASSSLAGVSADTQYF
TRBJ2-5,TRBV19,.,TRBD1,TGTGCCAGTAGGGGGGACAGGGTGGGACAAGAGACCCAGTACTTC,CASRGDRVGQETQYF
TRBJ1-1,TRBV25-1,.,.,TGTGCCAGCAGCCTTAACGGGAGAGAGACTGAAGCTTTCTTT,CASSLNGRETEAFF
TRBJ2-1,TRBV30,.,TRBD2,TGTGCCTGGAGCTCTGGACTAGCGGGAGCTATAATGAATGAGCAGTTCTTC,CAWSSGLAGAIMNEQFF
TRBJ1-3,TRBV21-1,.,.,TGTGCCACCCAGATTCAGGGGGCGACTGGAAACACCATATATTTT,CATQIQGATGNTIYF
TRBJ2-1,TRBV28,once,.,TGTGCCAGCAGCCCAAGGATGTCTAGCGCAGGCAGTGGGCAGTTCTTC,CASSPRMSSAGSGQFF
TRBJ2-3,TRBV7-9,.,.,TGTGCCAGCAGCTTAGTAATTGGGGCAGGGCGTACAGATACGCAGTATTTT,CASSLVIGAGRTDTQYF
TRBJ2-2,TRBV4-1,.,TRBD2,TGCGCCAGCAGCTTAAGACAACGACTAGCGGGAGAAGGTCCCGGGGAGCTGTTTTTT,CASSLRQRLAGEGPGELFF
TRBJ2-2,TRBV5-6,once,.,TGTGCCAGCAGCTTGCTAGAAGTCACCGGGGAGCTGTTTTTT,CASSLLEVTGELFF
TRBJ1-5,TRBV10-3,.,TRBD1,TGTGCCATAGGACAGGGTGATCAGCCCCAGCATTTT,CAIGQGDQPQHF
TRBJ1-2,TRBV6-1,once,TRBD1,TGTGCCAGCAGTGCCGGGACAGGGTCATGGGTGTGGGGCTACACCTTC,CASSAGTGSWVWGYTF
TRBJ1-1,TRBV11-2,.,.,TGTGCCAGCAGCTCCGGGATGAACACTGAAGCTTTCTTT,CASSSGMNTEAFF
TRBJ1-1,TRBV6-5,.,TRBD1,TGTGCCAGCATCGAGACAGGGCGTACTGAAGCTTTCTTT,CASIETGRTEAFF
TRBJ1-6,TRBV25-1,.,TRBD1,TGTGCCAGCAGTTCCCACTCAGGGGGTTCACCCCTCCACTTT,CASSSHSGGSPLHF
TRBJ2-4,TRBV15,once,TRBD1,TGTGCCACCAGCAGAGGTACAGGGGTGGTAGCCAAAAACATTCAGTACTTC,CATSRGTGVVAKNIQYF
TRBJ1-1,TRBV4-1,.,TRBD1,TGCGCCAGCAGCCAAGTGAGGGACAGGGTGGAAGCTTTCTTT,CASSQVRDRVEAFF
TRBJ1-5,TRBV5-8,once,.,TGTGCCAGCAGCTTGGGACAGTTTAGCAATCAGCCCCAGCATTTT,CASSLGQFSNQPQHF
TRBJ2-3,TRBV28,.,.,TGTGCCAGCAGTTTAGCTTGGGGGGACAGTACGAAACCTAGCACAGATACGCAGTATTTT,CASSLAWGDSTKPSTDTQYF
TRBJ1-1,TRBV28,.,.,TGTGCCAGCACTAGCACTGAAGCTTTCTTT,CASTSTEAFF
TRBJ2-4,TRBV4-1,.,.,TGCGCCAGCAGCCAAGATCTATTAGCCTCCCGCGGGGCCAAAAACATTCAGTACTTC,CASSQDLLASRGAKNIQYF
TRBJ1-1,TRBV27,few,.,TGTGCCACCGCCCTGAGGGTGAACACTGAAGCTTTCTTT,CATALRVNTEAFF
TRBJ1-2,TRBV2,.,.,TGTGCCAGCAGTGGTAATAATGGCTACACCTTC,CASSGNNGYTF
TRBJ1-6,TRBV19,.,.,TGTGCCAGTAGTAATCCGGACGGGGTTAGCGGTTCTTCACCCCTCCACTTT,CASSNPDGVSGSSPLHF
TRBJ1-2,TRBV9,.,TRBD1,TGTGCCAGCAGATACGGGACAGGGTCACCCGGCTACACCTTC,CASRYGTGSPGYTF
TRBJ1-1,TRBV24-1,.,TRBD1,TGTGCCACCAGTGATGACAGGGTTCGGGGTGAAGCTTTCTTT,CATSDDRVRGEAFF
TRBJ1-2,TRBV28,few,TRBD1,TGTGCCAGCAGTTTACAGGACAGGGGGAATGGCTACACCTTC,CASSLQDRGNGYTF
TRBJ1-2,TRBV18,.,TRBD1,TGTGCCAGCTCACCAGACAGGGGCTATGGCTACACCTTC,CASSPDRGYGYTF
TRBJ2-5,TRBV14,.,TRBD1,TGTGCCAGCAGCCAACAGGGGGAAGAGACCCAGTACTTC,CASSQQGEETQYF
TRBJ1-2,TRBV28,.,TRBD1,TGTGCCAGCACTACCTCGGACAGGGTTTCTGGCTACACCTTC,CASTTSDRVSGYTF
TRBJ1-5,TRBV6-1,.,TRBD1,TGTGCCAGCAGTGGGGACAGCCGCTATAGCAATCAGCCCCAGCATTTT,CASSGDSRYSNQPQHF
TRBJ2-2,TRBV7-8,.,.,TGTGCCAGCAGGAGTATCCGGGTTAACCGGGAGCTGTTTTTT,CASRSIRVNRELFF
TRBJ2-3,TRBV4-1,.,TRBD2,TGCGCCAGCAGCCAGACGGGACTAGCGGGAAACGGGGGAGATACGCAGTATTTT,CASSQTGLAGNGGDTQYF